Shown below are 21 T cell receptor beta chains from a single sample sequenced in a study of cytomegalovirus exposure and HLA in healthy donors. PCR was performed using 60 Vbeta and 13 Jbeta primers. Clones were sequenced by immunoSEQ multiplex PCR, and TCRdb holds only the in-frame ones, with some missing. The profile covers 150,000 to 200,000 clones, with roughly 77% appearing a single time and 4.5% to 5% taken by the ten largest. Input material: PBMCs. Receptor source: a man between 18 and 35 years old in good health and CMV-seropositive.

CDR3 sequence: CASSEDGGFYGYTF. Here the CDR3 DNA reads TGTGCCAGCAGTGAAGATGGGGGGTTCTATGGCTACACCTTC. This chain joins TRBV6-5 and TRBJ1-2, with TRBD1 as a possible D gene (5 bases). V gave up 5 bases and J gave up 4 bases, with 14 bases separating them. CDR3 length equals 14 residues. Germline values: CDR1 MNHEY, CDR2 SVGAGI.

The chain carries TRBV10-3 and TRBJ1-6; TRBD1 matches at 9 bases. This CDR3 comprises 14 residues. Trimming cost V 6 bases and J 10 bases; bases outside gene matches: 7. CDR1 is ENHRY and CDR2 is SYGVKD in the germline V gene. The CDR3 region is CAIRGQGEESPLHF. For the CDR3, the DNA is TGTGCCATCAGGGGACAGGGTGAGGAATCACCCCTCCACTTT.

This clone was seen a handful of times. The rearrangement uses TRBV19 and TRBJ1-3, with 10 bases that match TRBD1. Germline CDR1 and CDR2: LNHDA and SQIVND (reference sequence). This CDR3 spans 16 amino acids. The ends lost 6 bases at V and 5 bases at J; junction bases unmatched: 10. The CDR3 reads CASRVGTGVLRNTIYF. The CDR3 bases are TGTGCCAGTAGGGTTGGGACAGGGGTTTTGAGAAACACCATATATTTT.

This chain links TRBV11-2 with TRBJ2-6; D remains unclear. Germline CDR1 is SGHAT and CDR2 is FQNNGV. Trimming took 10 bases from V and 0 from J, leaving 7 bases between them. This CDR3 is 13 amino acids long. As DNA, the CDR3 is TGTGCCACCGAGGACTCTGGGGCCAACGTCCTGACTTTC. It specifies CATEDSGANVLTF.

This clone came up once. The chain is built from TRBV2 and TRBJ1-2, with TRBD1 matching 8 bases. Germline lookup yields CDR1 SNHLY and CDR2 FYNNEI. The CDR3 loop spans 15 amino acids. J lost 8 bases, V lost 2 bases, and 10 bases had no gene match. CDR3 bases: TGTGCCAGCAGTGAATTGGACAGGGAGGGCAGAGGCTACACCTTC. Translating it yields CASSELDREGRGYTF. Based on the CDR3 plus reference TRBV2 and TRBJ1-2, the full variable domain is EPEVTQTPSHQVTQMGQEVILRCVPISNHLYFYWYRQILGQKVEFLVSFYNNEISEKSEIFDDQFSVERPDGSNFTLKIRSTKLEDSAMYFCASSELDREGRGYTFGSGTRLTVV.

In this sample, this clone turned up a few times. The chain employs TRBV5-8 and TRBJ2-2; D gene uncertain. The ends were cut back, 4 bases at V and 4 bases at J, with 20 bases in the middle. CDR3 length: 17 amino acids. The germline V gene has CDR1 SGHTS and CDR2 YDEGEE. Written as DNA, the CDR3 is TGTGCCAGCAGCGTGGCTACTTCGCGAGGCCCCACCGGGGAGCTGTTTTTT. It specifies CASSVATSRGPTGELFF.

V usage is TRBV28 and J usage is TRBJ2-1; 7 bases fit TRBD1. The germline V gene encodes CDR1 MDHEN and CDR2 SYDVKM. The V gene end was trimmed by 6 bases and the J gene end by 3 bases; junction bases not matched to a gene: 8. The CDR3 is made up of 15 amino acids. This CDR3 is CASSSGQSSYNEQFF. The CDR3 DNA reads as TGTGCCAGCAGCTCGGGACAGTCCAGCTACAATGAGCAGTTCTTC. Full variable domain (remainder filled in from reference TRBV28 and TRBJ2-1): DVKVTQSSRYLVKRTGEKVFLECVQDMDHENMFWYRQDPGLGLRLIYFSYDVKMKEKGDIPEGYSVSREKKERFSLILESASTNQTSMYLCASSSGQSSYNEQFFGPGTRLTVL.

The rearrangement uses TRBV7-6 and TRBJ2-1; unclear D gene. Germline V gene sequence: CDR1 SGHVS, CDR2 FNYEAQ. The CDR3 loop spans 12 amino acids. Trimming pared 5 bases from V and 5 bases from J, leaving 7 bases between. The CDR3 sequence is CASSHPNNEQFF. In nucleotides, the CDR3 is TGTGCCAGCAGCCACCCTAACAATGAGCAGTTCTTC.

This clone turned up a few times. The chain links TRBV11-3 to TRBJ2-2; D might be TRBD2 (5 bases). Germline V gives CDR1 SGHNT, CDR2 YENEEA. This CDR3 is built from 15 residues. The V and J ends lost 3 bases and 7 bases respectively, with 15 bases between them. The CDR3 loop reads CASSLRVGQFGELFF. The CDR3 coding sequence is TGTGCCAGCAGCTTGAGGGTTGGGCAGTTCGGGGAGCTGTTTTTT.

J is TRBJ2-2 and V is TRBV6-1; perhaps TRBD1 as D (5 bases). Germline V gene data show CDR1 as MNHNS and CDR2 as SASEGT. This CDR3 is built from 14 residues. Trimming took 2 bases from V and 4 from J, leaving 8 bases between them. CDR3 coding DNA: TGTGCCAGCAGTGAACAGGGCCTCACCGGGGAGCTGTTTTTT. As protein: CASSEQGLTGELFF.

This sequence joins TRBV10-2 and TRBJ1-5, with D maybe TRBD1 (5 bases). The CDR3 totals 14 residues. Germline V gene lookup returns CDR1 WSHSY and CDR2 SAAADI. The ends were cut back, 6 bases at V and 4 bases at J, with 13 bases in the middle. The CDR3 region has the DNA TGCGCCAGCAGAGCCCAGGGTCGAAATCAGCCCCAGCATTTT. This codes for CASRAQGRNQPQHF.

This chain joins TRBV19 and TRBJ2-3; D gene unclear. There are 12 residues in the CDR3. Germline loops: CDR1 LNHDA, CDR2 SQIVND (reference sequence). The V end lost 8 bases, the J end lost 4 bases, and 10 bases lay between the germline ends. The CDR3 sequence: CASGLSSDTQYF. The CDR3 bases are TGTGCCAGTGGCCTTTCCTCAGATACGCAGTATTTT.

This clone was counted a few times. The chain links TRBV19 to TRBJ2-5; 10 bases are a match to TRBD1. V trimming: 10 bases; J trimming: 4 bases; junction bases outside the gene matches: 9. CDR3 length: 14 amino acids. Germline V gene sequence: CDR1 LNHDA, CDR2 SQIVND (reference sequence). CDR3 amino acids: CATRDRGRGETQYF. DNA for the CDR3: TGTGCCACCCGGGACAGGGGACGAGGAGAGACCCAGTACTTC.

The genes are TRBV9 and TRBJ1-1, with D possibly matching TRBD1 (5 bases). The V end lost 4 bases, the J end lost 5 bases, and 15 bases lay between the germline ends. This CDR3 region has 14 residues. CDR1 is SGDLS and CDR2 is YYNGEE in the germline V gene. CDR3 nucleotide sequence: TGTGCCAGCAGCTACGGGGAGGGGCGTACTGAAGCTTTCTTT. Protein: CASSYGEGRTEAFF. The full variable domain, with the rest looked up from reference TRBV9 and TRBJ1-1, is DSGVTQTPKHLITATGQRVTLRCSPRSGDLSVYWYQQSLDQGLQFLIQYYNGEERAKGNILERFSAQQFPDLHSELNLSSLELGDSALYFCASSYGEGRTEAFFGQGTRLTVV.

This clone occurred once. The chain carries TRBV5-1 and TRBJ1-1; TRBD1 matches 11 bases. CDR3 size: 16 residues. Trimming cost V 0 bases and J 2 bases; bases outside gene matches: 3. Germline V gene sequence: CDR1 SGHRS, CDR2 YFSETQ. The CDR3 bases are TGCGCCAGCAGCTTGGTGGGGACAGGGGGAAACACTGAAGCTTTCTTT. Translated, it gives CASSLVGTGGNTEAFF.

V is TRBV7-9 and J is TRBJ1-2, with no clear D. The CDR3 is made up of 14 amino acids. Germline V gene lookup returns CDR1 SEHNR and CDR2 FQNEAQ (reference sequence). The germline V and J ends were trimmed by 6 bases and 4 bases, with 15 bases remaining between them. This CDR3 reads CASSFEEDFYGYTF. In DNA form, the CDR3 reads TGTGCCAGCAGTTTCGAAGAGGACTTCTATGGCTACACCTTC.

The rearrangement uses TRBV6-1 and TRBJ1-2, with TRBD1 matching over 8 bases. This CDR3 region has 17 residues. CDR1 is MNHNS, CDR2 SASEGT, per germline. V lost 3 bases to trimming and J lost 2 bases; unmatched junction nucleotides: 11. CDR3 loop: CASSEHLTGGGNYGYTF. The CDR3 DNA reads TGTGCCAGCAGTGAGCACCTAACAGGGGGAGGAAACTATGGCTACACCTTC.

Concerning this clone: This sample includes further DNA sequences coding for the same CDR3. The CDR3 loop is CASSPGTGTGELFF. CDR3 DNA sequence: TGTGCCAGCAGCCCCGGGACAGGGACCGGGGAGCTGTTTTTT. This chain links TRBV7-9 with TRBJ2-2; 9 nucleotides agree with TRBD1. The CDR3 loop spans 14 amino acids. Per the germline V gene, CDR1 is SEHNR and CDR2 is FQNEAQ (reference sequence). V shed 5 bases and J 5 bases; nucleotides not matched to a gene: 3.

J is TRBJ2-3 and V is TRBV5-6; 12 bases align to TRBD2. J gave up 2 bases and V 4 bases, and 5 bases lay outside the gene matches. This CDR3 spans 16 amino acids. Germline-derived CDR1 and CDR2 are SGHDT and YYEEEE. CDR3 sequence (DNA): TGTGCCAGCAGCGGACTAGCGGGGCCTTACACAGATACGCAGTATTTT. Protein product: CASSGLAGPYTDTQYF.

The CDR3 DNA reads TGTGCCAGCAGCTCCGGAGGGGACTATGGCTACACCTTC. This sequence encodes CASSSGGDYGYTF. The rearrangement joins TRBV13 to TRBJ1-2; TRBD1 might be the D (5 bases). The CDR3 has 13 amino acids. V dropped 4 bases and J dropped 3 bases, with 9 bases sitting between them. The germline V gene has CDR1 PRHDT and CDR2 FYEKMQ (reference sequence). The whole variable domain, remainder taken from reference TRBV13 and TRBJ1-2, is AAGVIQSPRHLIKEKRETATLKCYPIPRHDTVYWYQQGPGQDPQFLISFYEKMQSDKGSIPDRFSAQQFSDYHSELNMSSLELGDSALYFCASSSGGDYGYTFGSGTRLTVV.

CDR3 loop: CASSLSGGLGENIQYF. The CDR3 nucleotides read TGCGCCAGCAGCTTGTCGGGGGGGTTAGGTGAAAACATTCAGTACTTC. The chain uses TRBV5-1 and TRBJ2-4, with 8 bases that match TRBD2. The J segment lost 5 bases and the V segment lost 1 base, leaving 8 bases of the junction unmatched. The CDR3 length is 16 residues. The germline V gene encodes CDR1 SGHRS and CDR2 YFSETQ.